A selection of T cell receptor beta chains follows, all from one sample in a study of shared clonotypes between healthy human individuals. Profiling relied on immunoSEQ multiplex PCR, and the TCRdb table lists in-frame clones only, not all of them. Of around 1,000,000 clones listed, approximately 80% are singletons. Sequencing used memory CD4+ T cells from PBMCs. All receptors come from a man younger than 35 in good health. Some clones in this sample may be carry-over from other donors' samples. The CDR3 runs from the conserved cysteine through the conserved F or W. Each record gives: J gene, V gene, D gene, CDR3 length, clone size, CDR3 protein, CDR3 DNA. The D gene is left open where the match is weak. The size entry is marked missing in some rows and otherwise reads once, few, many or a size class.

TRBJ2-1 | TRBV4-1 | . | 13 | . | CASRGTSDREQFF | TGCGCCAGCAGGGGGACTTCCGATCGGGAGCAGTTCTTC
TRBJ2-7 | TRBV28 | . | 12 | once | CASSPRRPEQYF | TGTGCCAGCAGCCCTAGGCGCCCCGAGCAGTACTTC
TRBJ1-1 | TRBV28 | . | 13 | . | CASRPGGSTEAFF | TGTGCCAGCCGACCCGGCGGTTCCACTGAAGCTTTCTTT
TRBJ1-2 | TRBV11-2 | . | 15 | . | CASSLSGGTNYGYTF | TGTGCCAGCAGCTTGTCAGGAGGAACTAACTATGGCTACACCTTC
TRBJ1-2 | TRBV19 | . | 13 | few | CASSQTGGYGYTF | TGTGCCAGTAGCCAAACGGGGGGCTATGGCTACACCTTC
TRBJ1-1 | TRBV10-3 | . | 13 | . | CAISPGMNTEAFF | TGTGCCATCAGTCCAGGGATGAACACTGAAGCTTTCTTT
TRBJ2-2 | TRBV5-5 | . | 13 | . | CASSFQTTGELFF | TGTGCCAGCAGCTTCCAGACAACCGGGGAGCTGTTTTTT
TRBJ2-7 | TRBV5-6 | . | 17 | . | CASSSRRSLGYTYEQYF | TGTGCCAGCAGCTCACGACGTTCTCTGGGCTACACCTACGAGCAGTACTTC
TRBJ2-2 | TRBV6-4 | . | 14 | . | CASSEEIDTGELFF | TGTGCCAGCAGTGAAGAAATAGATACCGGGGAGCTGTTTTTT
TRBJ1-6 | TRBV30 | TRBD1 | 16 | . | CAWRGQVRSRISPLHF | TGTGCCTGGAGGGGACAGGTTCGGAGTCGAATTTCACCCCTCCACTTT
TRBJ2-3 | TRBV6-5 | TRBD1 | 15 | . | CASSLQGRWTDTQYF | TGTGCCAGCAGTTTACAGGGGCGGTGGACAGATACGCAGTATTTT
TRBJ2-1 | TRBV5-5 | . | 17 | few | CASSGWGGISSYNEQFF | TGTGCCAGCAGCGGATGGGGCGGGATTAGCTCCTACAATGAGCAGTTCTTC
TRBJ2-1 | TRBV11-2 | TRBD2 | 15 | . | CASSPLAGVLNEQFF | TGTGCCAGCAGCCCACTAGCGGGAGTTCTGAATGAGCAGTTCTTC
TRBJ2-2 | TRBV7-2 | . | 14 | . | CASSFGANTGELFF | TGTGCCAGCAGCTTCGGGGCGAACACCGGGGAGCTGTTTTTT
TRBJ2-2 | TRBV9 | TRBD2 | 16 | once | CASSPHVLAGGRELFF | TGTGCCAGCAGCCCCCACGTTCTAGCGGGAGGGAGGGAACTGTTTTTT
TRBJ1-2 | TRBV5-1 | . | 13 | . | CASSFSSDYGYTF | TGCGCCAGCAGCTTCTCCTCGGACTATGGCTACACCTTC
TRBJ1-2 | TRBV6-6 | TRBD1 | 16 | few | CASSTTPGQGGRGYTF | TGTGCCAGCAGTACGACCCCGGGACAGGGAGGTCGTGGCTACACCTTC
TRBJ2-7 | TRBV9 | . | 14 | . | CASSRVAVEDEQYF | TGTGCCAGCAGCCGGGTAGCGGTAGAGGACGAGCAGTACTTC
TRBJ2-2 | TRBV30 | . | 14 | once | CAWAVTRVTGELFF | TGTGCCTGGGCAGTCACACGGGTTACCGGGGAGCTGTTTTTT
TRBJ2-1 | TRBV9 | . | 14 | few | CASSVGIASDEQFF | TGTGCCAGCAGCGTAGGGATAGCAAGCGATGAGCAGTTCTTC
TRBJ1-3 | TRBV2 | . | 15 | . | CASSHTQGSGNTIYF | TGTGCCAGCAGTCACACACAGGGCTCTGGAAACACCATATATTTT
TRBJ2-7 | TRBV6-1 | . | 13 | . | CASQTVSSLEQYF | TGTGCCAGCCAGACGGTGTCTAGCCTCGAGCAGTACTTC
TRBJ2-1 | TRBV5-8 | . | 14 | . | CASSRTGTHNEQFF | TGTGCCAGCAGCCGCACCGGGACTCACAATGAGCAGTTCTTC
TRBJ2-6 | TRBV5-1 | . | 17 | once | CASDLTPGLSGANVLTF | TGCGCCAGCGACCTGACCCCGGGACTCTCTGGGGCCAACGTCCTGACTTTC
TRBJ2-2 | TRBV5-4 | . | 16 | . | CASSLPPAGDIGELFF | TGTGCCAGCAGCTTGCCCCCGGCAGGGGATATCGGGGAGCTGTTTTTT
TRBJ2-7 | TRBV5-1 | . | 12 | . | CASSLGRSEQYF | TGCGCCAGCAGCTTGGGTCGGAGCGAGCAGTACTTC
TRBJ2-3 | TRBV5-1 | . | 16 | . | CASSLVPGVSTDTQYF | TGCGCCAGCAGCTTGGTTCCGGGAGTAAGTACAGATACGCAGTATTTT
TRBJ1-1 | TRBV18 | . | 14 | . | CASSQVSYQGTAFF | TGTGCCAGCTCACAGGTCTCTTACCAGGGAACAGCTTTCTTT
TRBJ2-2 | TRBV10-3 | TRBD2 | 15 | . | CAIRMTSGNTGELFF | TGTGCCATCAGGATGACTAGCGGGAACACCGGGGAGCTGTTTTTT
TRBJ1-4 | TRBV28 | TRBD1 | 16 | . | CASSIQTGGWNEKLFF | TGTGCCAGCAGTATCCAAACAGGGGGCTGGAATGAAAAACTGTTTTTT
TRBJ1-1 | TRBV28 | . | 14 | . | CASSVGGAVTEAFF | TGTGCCAGCAGTGTTGGGGGGGCGGTCACTGAAGCTTTCTTT
TRBJ1-1 | TRBV5-1 | . | 13 | many | CASSFPPNTEAFF | TGCGCCAGCAGCTTCCCACCGAACACTGAAGCTTTCTTT
TRBJ2-1 | TRBV6-6 | . | 12 | . | CASSQKWNEQFF | TGTGCCAGCAGCCAGAAATGGAATGAGCAGTTCTTC
TRBJ2-1 | TRBV9 | . | 15 | . | CASSVRDQPYNEQFF | TGTGCCAGCAGCGTCCGGGACCAACCCTACAATGAGCAGTTCTTC
TRBJ2-1 | TRBV5-1 | TRBD2 | 17 | . | CASSQRTSANSYNEQFF | TGCGCCAGCAGTCAACGGACTAGCGCCAACTCCTACAATGAGCAGTTCTTC
TRBJ1-2 | TRBV2 | TRBD1 | 12 | few | CASGQDNYGYTF | TGTGCCAGCGGACAGGATAACTATGGCTACACCTTC
TRBJ2-7 | TRBV5-8 | . | 15 | few | CASSFERSNSYEQYF | TGTGCCAGCAGCTTCGAGAGGTCTAACTCCTACGAGCAGTACTTC
TRBJ1-5 | TRBV7-2 | . | 13 | . | CASSLAGGQPQHF | TGTGCCAGCAGCTTAGCGGGAGGGCAGCCCCAGCATTTT
TRBJ1-2 | TRBV10-3 | TRBD1 | 16 | . | CAISSPGTGWLDGYTF | TGTGCCATCAGTAGCCCCGGGACAGGGTGGCTCGATGGCTACACCTTC
TRBJ1-2 | TRBV30 | TRBD1 | 13 | few | CAWSVRQGIAYTF | TGTGCCTGGAGTGTACGACAGGGTATCGCCTACACCTTC